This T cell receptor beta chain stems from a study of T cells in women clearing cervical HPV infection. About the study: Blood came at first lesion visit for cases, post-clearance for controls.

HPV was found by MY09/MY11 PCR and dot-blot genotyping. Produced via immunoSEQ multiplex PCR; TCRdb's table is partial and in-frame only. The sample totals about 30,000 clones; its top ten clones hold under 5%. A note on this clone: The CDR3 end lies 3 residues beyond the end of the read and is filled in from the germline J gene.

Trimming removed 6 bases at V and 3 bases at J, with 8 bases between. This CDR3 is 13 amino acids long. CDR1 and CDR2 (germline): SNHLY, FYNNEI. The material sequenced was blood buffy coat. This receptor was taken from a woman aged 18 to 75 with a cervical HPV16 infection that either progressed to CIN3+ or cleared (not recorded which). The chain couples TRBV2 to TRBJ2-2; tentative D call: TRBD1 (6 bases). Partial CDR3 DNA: TGTGCCAGCAGCCGGACAGACACCGGGGAG. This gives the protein CASSRTDTGE. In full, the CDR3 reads CASSRTDTGELFF.